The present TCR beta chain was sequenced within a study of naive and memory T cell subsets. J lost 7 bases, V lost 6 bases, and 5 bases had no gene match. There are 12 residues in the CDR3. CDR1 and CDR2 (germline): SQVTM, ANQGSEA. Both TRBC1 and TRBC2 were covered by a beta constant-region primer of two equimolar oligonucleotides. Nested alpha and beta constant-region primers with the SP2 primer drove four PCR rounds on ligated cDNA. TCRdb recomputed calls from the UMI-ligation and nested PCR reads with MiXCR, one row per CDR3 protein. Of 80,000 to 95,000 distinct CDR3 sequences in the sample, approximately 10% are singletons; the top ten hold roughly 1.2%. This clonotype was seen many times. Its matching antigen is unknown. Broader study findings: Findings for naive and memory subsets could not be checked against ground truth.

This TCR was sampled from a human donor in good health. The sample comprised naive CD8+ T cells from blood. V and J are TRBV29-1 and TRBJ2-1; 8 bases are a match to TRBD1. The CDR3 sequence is CSVGTGANEQFF. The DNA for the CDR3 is TGCAGCGTGGGGACAGGTGCTAATGAGCAGTTCTTC.